The present T cell receptor (beta chain) was sequenced within a study of T-cell memory formation after mild COVID-19. Study-level background: TCR clusters were mostly donor specific. Study-level points and caveats: Most CD4+ clones that shrank were in CM and EM, while CD8+ ones turned up in EMRA.

Trimming removed 3 bases from V and 4 bases from J, with 12 bases in between. The CDR3 is 15 residues long. Germline V gives CDR1 SGHVS, CDR2 FQNEAQ. Concerning this clonotype itself: Its antigen is not known.

TCRdb re-called the 5' RACE reads through MiXCR, storing one row per CDR3 protein. This sample has hundreds of thousands of distinct CDR3 sequences, with about 20% found just once. The sequencing sample was made of PBMCs or a T cell subset sorted from them (not recorded which). The origin of this receptor is an adult woman who had mild COVID-19 (a few samples of this study predate the infection). Cell type and time point are not known. The chain joins TRBV7-8 to TRBJ2-2; possibly TRBD2 for D (5 bases). The CDR3 DNA follows: TGTGCCAGCAGCTTCGGGATTTCGGTCACCGGGGAGCTGTTTTTT. Translated, it gives CASSFGISVTGELFF.